This record concerns one T cell receptor beta chain sequence. Which antigen it targets is not known. The input lacks base qualities; no much larger clone sits a single base away. The time point label of this sample denotes: baseline before first vaccination. The treatment or condition label corresponds to: meningococcal conjugate vaccine given as trial control. Vaccinee samples were obtained from the UK trials COV001 and COV002, which included a single-blind randomized controlled phase 2/3 trial of AZD1222 (ChAdOx1 nCoV-19) in healthy adults. For TCRbeta chain sequencing, PBMC samples were collected from trial participants at day 0 and at day 28 after the second dose. The CDR3 regions of human TCRbeta chains were analyzed by immunosequencing. The study's processing was this. Repertoire TCRs were matched against a reference library of SARS-CoV-2-specific TCRs generated with the MIRA antigen-specificity platform. Breadth was defined as the fraction of unique TCRs that were SARS-CoV-2-associated. Depth was defined as the fraction of total T cells that were SARS-CoV-2-associated. Using the MIRA data, every spike-specific TCR was mapped to the spike region that the TCR reacted to and assigned to either a CD4 or a CD8 class. Log10-transformed breadth and depth values were compared by one-way ANOVA with Sidak's multiple comparisons tests. Here the immuneACCESS table is served through TCRdb, limited to in-frame sequences with V and J called. Missing clones are a known gap in these copies; in checked studies unresolved V genes cover under half, and the rest lacks a known reason. The DNA gave D and trimming, while V, J and clone size come from that table. This sample gives about 47,000 clones in total; roughly 84% of them show up just once. 20% to 25% of the sample is held by the ten biggest clonotypes.

This entry belongs to a study of T cell responses to AZD1222 COVID-19 vaccine (dated by TCRdb to the early 2020s). Turning to the overall study: A total of around 240 trial participants underwent TCR sequencing, of whom approximately 200 had received two doses of AZD1222 and approximately 26 had received two doses of the MenACWY control vaccine. Enrollment into the trials was organized by age into subgroups of 18-55, 56-69 and 70-plus years, and those subgroups contained roughly 160, 29 and 62 TCR-sequenced participants, respectively. The full study reports these points: Reportedly, close to half of the unique spike-specific TCRs recognized epitopes lying outside the regions that are mutated in the B.1.351 and B.1.1.7 variants. The 56-69-year group was small, and its depth increase did not reach significance, likely because of low power. After two AZD1222 doses, both the breadth and the depth of spike-specific TCRs were significantly higher than at day 0 and than in MenACWY recipients. Only a handful of AZD1222 recipients were SARS-CoV-2 seropositive at baseline, limiting conclusions about previously exposed vaccinees. Participants were mostly white British, with more females than males. The authors suggested clonal diversity may have been underestimated. The whole spike protein was spanned by vaccine-associated CD4 TCRs, and dominant responses were seen in regions 160-218 and 743-854. Because no day 14 peak-response samples were available, the repertoires could be characterized only after the peak T cell response.

The TCR sequence derives from an adult in good health. The specimen was peripheral blood, collected on day 0 of MenACWY control vaccination.

The nucleotide sequence reads as follows: TGTGCCAGTAGTACCCAGGGGGGTTATCAGCCCCAGCATTTT. This encodes CASSTQGGYQPQHF. The V and J genes are TRBV19 and TRBJ1-5, with TRBD1 matching 7 junction bases. The junction shows trimming of 4 bases on V and 5 bases on J, and the gene matches do not reach 5 bases of it. The CDR3 covers 14 residues, taking in both the cysteine and the phenylalanine. Just CDR3 DNA is preserved here, 42 bases in frame from base 1. CDR1 and CDR2 are drawn from the germline V gene (reference sequence): LNHDA, SQIVND.